This section outlines one T cell receptor (beta chain) sequence together with its context. The specificity of this receptor is unknown. No base qualities exist here, and no much larger clone lies one base off it. The CDR3 has 17 amino acids, counting the end cysteine and phenylalanine. The entry retains the CDR3 DNA only, 51 bases that are in frame from base 1. Germline trimming amounts to 0 bases on V and 6 bases on J, with 10 as the count of junction bases outside the gene matches. CDR1 and CDR2 are read off the germline V gene (reference sequence) as DFQATT and SNEGSKA. For repertoire sequencing, TCR beta CDR3 regions were amplified from RNA transcripts. HTBI primers and the Qiagen OneStep RT-PCR kit were used in a first-round RT-PCR, which was followed by a second-round multiplex PCR, size selection and purification. Libraries were sequenced paired-end with 100 bp reads on an Illumina HiSeq2000. In the original analysis: SOAPnuke was used to process the reads, throwing out any read that had adapters, had uncalled bases, had a mean Phred below 15, or lacked an exact constant-primer or identifier match. High-quality paired reads were merged with COPE v1.2.5. Unique nucleotide sequences were defined as clonotypes and aligned to IMGT TRB V, D and J references using MiTCR v1.1. Only V-J combinations with frequency above 0.0001 were analysed, covering more than 99% of repertoires. A TCR clonal expansion and chaos score per V-J combination was defined as the ratio of F50 clonal expansion to chaos observed in the TCRdist matrix. Features were reduced by Welch's t-statistics and random forest to roughly 14 V-J combinations, which fed a naive Bayes classifier. Thyroid-blood repertoire similarity was quantified with the Morisita-Horn index. The public reads were quality trimmed at Q25 with fastp and then assembled into clones with MiXCR by TCRdb, keeping productive beta chains. Merged by CDR3 protein, the rows form single entries marked with the most common genes and DNA. The authors' filters were not applied to this entry. Present in this sample are 400,000 or so distinct CDR3 sequences, approximately 17% of which were seen just once. 2.4% of the sample goes to the ten largest clones.

The data belong to a study of Graves' ophthalmopathy and Graves' hyperthyroidism (dated by TCRdb to 2016 to 2018). Regarding the study in general: Peripheral blood samples were taken at the time of initial diagnosis, before any treatment was given. After sampling, hyperthyroidism patients received methimazole starting at 30 mg daily, and ophthalmopathy patients received high-dose intravenous methylprednisolone. In over 5 hyperthyroidism patients, the T-cell repertoire of thyroid tissue was compared with the T-cell repertoire of blood. In total, 135 blood samples were TCR-sequenced: roughly 45 ophthalmopathy, approximately 75 hyperthyroidism and 17 hyperthyroidism-to-ophthalmopathy patients. To explore V-J signatures that separate ophthalmopathy from hyperthyroidism, a discovery set of 100 patients was enrolled, consisting of approximately 44 with ophthalmopathy and 57 with stable hyperthyroidism. An independent validation cohort comprised some 19 hyperthyroidism patients and 15 to 17 patients who later progressed from hyperthyroidism to ophthalmopathy. TCR beta repertoire signatures were used to distinguish Graves' ophthalmopathy from Graves' hyperthyroidism and to predict progression to ophthalmopathy.

Stable hyperthyroidism was defined as no progression to ophthalmopathy within 18 months of follow-up. Hyperthyroidism patients were newly diagnosed, with disease duration under 2 months, and aged 18 to 65 years. Patients with other autoimmune diseases, uncontrolled infections, pregnancy or lactation were excluded. Diagnosis relied on clinical symptoms, serum thyroxine, TRAb, thyroid ultrasound and orbital computed tomography. Using Ficoll-Paque density gradient centrifugation, PBMCs were isolated from over 8.5 ml of fresh peripheral blood. Trizol reagent was used to extract the total RNA, and its quality was then checked on an Agilent 2100 Bioanalyzer. Broad study findings and their caveats: No statistical method was used to predetermine the sample size, and group allocation was not hidden from the investigators. Most of the expanded thyroid clonotypes with a frequency above 0.001 were also detected in blood, and it was suggested that the thyroid immune response may be reflected by blood repertoires. Ophthalmopathy was separated from stable hyperthyroidism by the 13-signature model with roughly 88% sensitivity and around 81% specificity in cross-validation and with 80%/75% in the test set. In validation, the model predicted ophthalmopathy progression with about 70% sensitivity and approximately 72% specificity; around twelve predicted patients were CT-confirmed with GO in a median of approximately 6.5 months.

This sequence originates from an adult woman with stable Graves' hyperthyroidism. The sequence joins TRBV20-1 to TRBJ2-7, with 14 junctional bases fitting TRBD2. Sequencing was carried out using peripheral blood. The CDR3 protein sequence reads: CSARERGLAGVSGEQYF. The sequenced DNA: TGCAGTGCTAGAGAGAGGGGACTAGCGGGAGTATCGGGCGAGCAGTACTTC.